This passage covers 27 T cell receptor beta chains from one sample sequenced in a study of shared clonotypes between healthy human individuals. Data came from immunoSEQ multiplex PCR; TCRdb stores just in-frame clones and leaves some out. This table has 85,000 to 100,000 clones, approximately 63% appearing once. Sequencing was done on a sample of memory CD8+ T cells sorted from blood. The subset is: CD45RO+ cells pooled with CCR7-negative TemRA cells. These receptors all stem from a man aged 25-40 years in good health.

This clone was picked up a small number of times. The V gene is TRBV6-9, the J gene TRBJ1-1, with TRBD1 matching 10 bases. With 4 bases clipped from V and 4 bases from J, the junction kept 9 bases outside the gene matches. The germline gives CDR1 MNHGY, CDR2 SVAAGI. The CDR3 has 16 residues. This CDR3 is CASSFPTGGRGTEAFF. DNA of the CDR3: TGTGCCAGCAGTTTCCCGACAGGGGGCCGGGGCACTGAAGCTTTCTTT.

The V and J genes are TRBV5-6 and TRBJ2-2, with no clear D. V lost 3 bases and J lost 1, with 7 bases in between. The CDR3 sequence is 14 residues long. Germline V gene lookup returns CDR1 SGHDT and CDR2 YYEEEE. This CDR3 reads CASSSDGNTGELFF. CDR3 DNA sequence: TGTGCCAGCAGCTCGGACGGGAACACCGGGGAGCTGTTTTTT.

V is TRBV5-1 and J is TRBJ2-1; the D gene is possibly TRBD1 (5 bases). The CDR3 spans 15 residues. V was trimmed by 5 bases and J by 0 bases, leaving 12 bases between them. From germline, CDR1 is SGHRS and CDR2 YFSETQ. The CDR3, as DNA: TGCGCCAGCAGGCCGACAGACATCTCCTACAATGAGCAGTTCTTC. Its translation: CASRPTDISYNEQFF. Full variable domain (remainder filled in from reference TRBV5-1 and TRBJ2-1): KAGVTQTPRYLIKTRGQQVTLSCSPISGHRSVSWYQQTPGQGLQFLFEYFSETQRNKGNFPGRFSGRQFSNSRSEMNVSTLELGDSALYLCASRPTDISYNEQFFGPGTRLTVL.

This clone was detected a few times. This sequence joins TRBV19 and TRBJ1-2, with D uncertain. Germline values: CDR1 LNHDA, CDR2 SQIVND (reference sequence). The germline V and J ends were trimmed by 8 bases and 0 bases, with 7 bases remaining between them. The CDR3 runs 12 residues. CDR3 sequence: CASQQPNYGYTF. The DNA for the CDR3 is TGTGCCAGTCAGCAGCCTAACTATGGCTACACCTTC. The full variable domain, completed using reference TRBV19 and TRBJ1-2, is DGGITQSPKYLFRKEGQNVTLSCEQNLNHDAMYWYRQDPGQGLRLIYYSQIVNDFQKGDIAEGYSVSREKKESFPLTVTSAQKNPTAFYLCASQQPNYGYTFGSGTRLTVV.

The genes are TRBV5-1 and TRBJ2-1, with D unresolved. Germline assignment: CDR1 SGHRS and CDR2 YFSETQ. Trimming took off 0 bases at V and 8 bases at J, with 9 bases between the two ends. The CDR3 contains 13 residues. The CDR3 spells CASSLGSYYEQFF. For the CDR3, the DNA is TGCGCCAGCAGCTTGGGCAGTTACTATGAGCAGTTCTTC. Combining the CDR3 with reference TRBV5-1 and TRBJ2-1 gives the whole variable domain KAGVTQTPRYLIKTRGQQVTLSCSPISGHRSVSWYQQTPGQGLQFLFEYFSETQRNKGNFPGRFSGRQFSNSRSEMNVSTLELGDSALYLCASSLGSYYEQFFGPGTRLTVL.

The V call is TRBV5-4, the J call TRBJ2-1; possibly TRBD2 for D (6 bases). Germline V gene lookup returns CDR1 SGHNT and CDR2 YYREEE (reference sequence). This CDR3 has 17 amino acids. Between the trimmed V and J ends, which lost 6 bases and 6 bases, there was a span of 25 bases. The CDR3 reads CASKTETRIGYGNEQFF. DNA of the CDR3: TGTGCCAGCAAGACCGAGACTAGAATCGGGTACGGCAATGAGCAGTTCTTC.

V and J are TRBV28 and TRBJ1-2; D unresolved. CDR3 length equals 12 residues. The germline gives CDR1 MDHEN, CDR2 SYDVKM. V lost 6 bases and J lost 5, with 10 bases in between. DNA for the CDR3: TGTGCCAGCAGCCCTCTGGAATATGGCTACACCTTC. It encodes CASSPLEYGYTF.

The CDR3: CASSGLQRQAQETQYF. CDR3 bases: TGTGCCAGCAGTGGCCTACAGCGACAGGCCCAAGAGACCCAGTACTTC. This chain connects TRBV25-1 to TRBJ2-5, with a possible D match to TRBD1 (6 bases). The CDR3 length is 16 residues. Germline CDR1 MGHDK, CDR2 SYGVNS. The ends were cut back, 4 bases at V and 1 base at J, with 16 bases in the middle.

This clone occurred a few times. This chain links TRBV7-9 with TRBJ2-5; D perhaps matches TRBD2 (5 bases). Germline V gene data show CDR1 as SEHNR and CDR2 as FQNEAQ (reference sequence). The CDR3 runs 16 residues. Trimming removed 8 bases at V and 5 bases at J, with 24 bases between. In DNA form, the CDR3 reads TGTGCCAGCGGCTCGCGGGCGCGCTCCGATAGGGAGACCCAGTACTTC. Amino acids: CASGSRARSDRETQYF.

This sequence joins TRBV28 and TRBJ1-1, with a weak D call TRBD1 (5 bases). Germline V lookup: CDR1 MDHEN, CDR2 SYDVKM. V was trimmed by 2 bases and J by 2 bases, leaving 12 bases between them. This CDR3 has 15 residues. The CDR3 loop is CASSLLATANTEAFF. CDR3 nucleotides: TGTGCCAGCAGTTTACTTGCGACAGCAAACACTGAAGCTTTCTTT. Full variable domain (rest looked up from reference TRBV28 and TRBJ1-1): DVKVTQSSRYLVKRTGEKVFLECVQDMDHENMFWYRQDPGLGLRLIYFSYDVKMKEKGDIPEGYSVSREKKERFSLILESASTNQTSMYLCASSLLATANTEAFFGQGTRLTVV.

This clone has just one count. The chain employs TRBV9 and TRBJ2-3; D is possibly TRBD2 (6 bases). The V gene's germline CDR1 is SGDLS and CDR2 YYNGEE. With 4 bases removed from V and 2 bases from J, the gap between germline ends came to 17 bases. The CDR3 is 16 residues long. The DNA for the CDR3 is TGTGCCAGCAGCTTACGTCGGGAGTCACTCACAGATACGCAGTATTTT. Translation: CASSLRRESLTDTQYF.

The chain combines TRBV11-2 with TRBJ1-2, with D possibly being TRBD1 (5 bases). The length of the CDR3 is 13 residues. Germline CDR1 reads SGHAT; CDR2 reads FQNNGV. V shed 1 base and J shed 6 bases, with 9 bases lying between them. The CDR3 DNA reads as TGTGCCAGCAGCTTAGTGCCGACAGATGGCTACACCTTC. It encodes CASSLVPTDGYTF.

The chain has TRBV9 and TRBJ1-5; D is undetermined. CDR3 length equals 14 residues. The ends were cut back, 3 bases at V and 4 bases at J, with 11 bases in the middle. The germline CDR1 and CDR2 sequences are SGDLS and YYNGEE. Here the CDR3 DNA reads TGTGCCAGCAGCGAGGGAACGATGAATCAGCCCCAGCATTTT. Its translation is CASSEGTMNQPQHF. The variable domain in full, with the rest retrieved from reference TRBV9 and TRBJ1-5, is DSGVTQTPKHLITATGQRVTLRCSPRSGDLSVYWYQQSLDQGLQFLIQYYNGEERAKGNILERFSAQQFPDLHSELNLSSLELGDSALYFCASSEGTMNQPQHFGDGTRLSIL.

The chain joins TRBV28 to TRBJ2-7; 7 bases map to TRBD1. This CDR3 has 13 amino acids. V dropped 7 bases and J dropped 2; count of bases not matched to a gene: 5. CDR1 MDHEN and CDR2 SYDVKM come from the germline V gene. CDR3 coding DNA: TGTGCCAGCAATCTCCAGGGGGCCTACGAGCAGTACTTC. This gives the protein CASNLQGAYEQYF.

This clone was observed many times. The chain couples TRBV19 to TRBJ2-2; D not resolved. The germline V gene has CDR1 LNHDA and CDR2 SQIVND (reference sequence). This CDR3 has 12 residues. V gave up 6 bases and J gave up 3 bases, with 5 bases separating them. Here the CDR3 DNA reads TGTGCCAGTAGCCCGTACACCGGGGAGCTGTTTTTT. Protein sequence: CASSPYTGELFF. The full variable domain, in which reference TRBV19 and TRBJ2-2 provide the parts outside the CDR3, is DGGITQSPKYLFRKEGQNVTLSCEQNLNHDAMYWYRQDPGQGLRLIYYSQIVNDFQKGDIAEGYSVSREKKESFPLTVTSAQKNPTAFYLCASSPYTGELFFGEGSRLTVL.

This clone was detected ten times or more. V is TRBV29-1 and J is TRBJ2-4, with D unclear. The CDR3 runs to 11 residues. Germline values: CDR1 SQVTM, CDR2 ANQGSEA. Trimming removed 7 bases at V and 2 bases at J, with 6 bases between. The CDR3 sequence is CSAASKNIQYF. The CDR3 region has the DNA TGCAGCGCCGCTTCCAAAAACATTCAGTACTTC.

The CDR3 loop reads CASSQESGVGANVLTF. In DNA form, the CDR3 reads TGCGCCAGCAGCCAGGAATCAGGGGTCGGGGCCAACGTCCTGACTTTC. The V call is TRBV4-3, the J call TRBJ2-6; a possible D gene is TRBD1 (6 bases). The CDR3 consists of 16 residues. V lost 3 bases, J lost 4 bases, and 13 bases lay in between. Germline V lookup: CDR1 LGHNA, CDR2 YSLEER.

This rearrangement joins TRBV6-1 to TRBJ2-7; D perhaps matches TRBD2 (5 bases). Germline loops: CDR1 MNHNS, CDR2 SASEGT. This CDR3 region has 14 residues. V was cut by 10 bases and J by 0 bases, with 16 bases left in between. CDR3 in DNA: TGTGCCACTCCCACTCCGGGGAGCTCCTACGAGCAGTACTTC. Translated: CATPTPGSSYEQYF.

This clone is medium-sized within its sample. The CDR3 bases are TGCGCCAGCAGTGAGACAGGCGGGATGAAGTCCTACGAGCAGTACTTC. Its translation is CASSETGGMKSYEQYF. This chain joins TRBV10-2 and TRBJ2-7; a possible D gene is TRBD2 (6 bases). The CDR3 is made up of 16 amino acids. Trimming left V 2 bases short and J 1 base short, with 15 bases between. Germline V gene sequence: CDR1 WSHSY, CDR2 SAAADI.

V and J are TRBV28 and TRBJ2-1, with 8 positions matching TRBD2. Unmatched junction bases numbered 12, after V lost 2 bases and J lost 9 bases. The CDR3 consists of 16 residues. Germline assignment: CDR1 MDHEN and CDR2 SYDVKM. The CDR3 is CASSLVGGRGRTEQFF. The CDR3 DNA reads as TGTGCCAGCAGTTTAGTGGGGGGGCGCGGGAGGACTGAGCAGTTCTTC.

This clone was counted between two and nine times. The rearrangement links TRBV6-5 to TRBJ2-1, with D hard to call. The CDR3 has 14 residues. Germline CDR1 MNHEY, CDR2 SVGAGI. V was shortened by 3 bases and J by 8 bases, with 14 bases between the two germline ends. Here the CDR3 reads CASSYGLGLDEQFF. The DNA for the CDR3 is TGTGCCAGCAGTTATGGCCTTGGGTTGGATGAGCAGTTCTTC.

The V gene is TRBV19, the J gene TRBJ2-2; D uncertain. The length of the CDR3 is 16 residues. Germline V gene lookup returns CDR1 LNHDA and CDR2 SQIVND (reference sequence). Trimming stripped 7 bases from V and 7 bases from J, with 22 bases between. The CDR3, as DNA: TGTGCCAGTACCCAAGGTGGGGATTGGATTAGCGGGGAGCTGTTTTTT. Its translation: CASTQGGDWISGELFF.

This clone is medium-sized. Additional DNA sequences in this sample encode the identical CDR3. The chain has TRBV6-1 and TRBJ2-7; 13 nucleotides agree with TRBD2. The V gene's germline CDR1 is MNHNS and CDR2 SASEGT. V shed 1 base and J 4 bases; nucleotides not matched to a gene: 1. The CDR3 contains 15 residues. This chain's CDR3 is CASSEGTSGSYEQYF. CDR3 bases: TGTGCCAGCAGTGAAGGGACTAGCGGGAGTTACGAGCAGTACTTC.

This clone turned up a few times. V and J are TRBV6-1 and TRBJ1-5; D is uncertain. The length of the CDR3 is 15 residues. CDR1 and CDR2 from the germline V gene are MNHNS and SASEGT. V lost 7 bases and J lost 1, with 14 bases in between. This CDR3 reads CASTLLRASNQPQHF. CDR3 bases: TGTGCCAGCACCTTACTGAGGGCCAGCAATCAGCCCCAGCATTTT.

CDR3 nucleotides: TGTGCCAGCAGACACGGACTAGCGGGTCCCTACAATGAGCAGTTCTTC. Its protein product is CASRHGLAGPYNEQFF. The chain has TRBV7-9 and TRBJ2-1; 11 bases fit TRBD2. Germline trimming cut 6 bases from V and 2 bases from J; bases unmatched to any gene: 6. This CDR3 has 16 amino acids. Germline-derived CDR1 and CDR2 are SEHNR and FQNEAQ (reference sequence).

The gene calls are TRBV27 and TRBJ2-1, with 8 bases matching TRBD1. Germline lookup yields CDR1 MNHEY and CDR2 SMNVEV (reference sequence). The CDR3 consists of 14 residues. With 6 bases clipped from V and 2 bases from J, the junction kept 3 bases outside the gene matches. The CDR3: CASREGQAYNEQFF. The CDR3 DNA reads TGTGCCAGCAGGGAGGGACAGGCCTACAATGAGCAGTTCTTC.

The chain uses TRBV6-5 and TRBJ1-5; D not certain. Germline V gene sequence: CDR1 MNHEY, CDR2 SVGAGI. The V end lost 0 bases, the J end lost 10 bases, and 16 bases lay between the germline ends. The length of the CDR3 is 15 residues. CDR3: CASSYSGPGVGPQHF. CDR3 DNA sequence: TGTGCCAGCAGTTACTCTGGACCGGGAGTTGGACCCCAGCATTTT.